These 24 T cell receptor beta chains originate from one sample sequenced in a study of T cell changes during pregnancy in multiple sclerosis. TCRdb keeps only in-frame clones here, not all; method: immunoSEQ multiplex PCR. This sample has some 48,000 clones, with 85% to 95% found just once. The sequenced sample was CD8+ T cells from peripheral blood mononuclear cells, obtained in the first trimester of pregnancy. These receptors came from a female donor with multiple sclerosis, enrolled in a pregnancy study.

The chain is built from TRBV7-9 and TRBJ2-1, with D possibly TRBD2 on 5 matching bases. The germline V and J ends were trimmed by 5 bases and 5 bases, with 10 bases remaining between them. Germline-derived CDR1 and CDR2 are SEHNR and FQNEAQ (reference sequence). The CDR3 consists of 13 residues. In DNA form, the CDR3 reads TGTGCCAGCAGCAATCCTAGCCACAATGAGCAGTTCTTC. Protein sequence: CASSNPSHNEQFF.

The J gene is TRBJ2-1, the V gene TRBV13, with 8 bases that match TRBD2. V lost 5 bases to trimming and J lost 2 bases; unmatched junction nucleotides: 5. The CDR3 contains 15 residues. Germline V gene data show CDR1 as PRHDT and CDR2 as FYEKMQ (reference sequence). In DNA, the CDR3 is TGTGCCAGCAGCCCACGGACTAGCCCCTACAATGAGCAGTTCTTC. Translated, it gives CASSPRTSPYNEQFF. Using reference TRBV13 and TRBJ2-1 for the parts outside the CDR3, the full variable domain is AAGVIQSPRHLIKEKRETATLKCYPIPRHDTVYWYQQGPGQDPQFLISFYEKMQSDKGSIPDRFSAQQFSDYHSELNMSSLELGDSALYFCASSPRTSPYNEQFFGPGTRLTVL.

Here the CDR3 reads CASEGESTEAFF. CDR3 nucleotide sequence: TGTGCCAGCGAAGGGGAAAGCACTGAAGCTTTCTTT. This sequence joins TRBV6-5 and TRBJ1-1, with D perhaps matching TRBD1 (5 bases). CDR3 length equals 12 residues. The germline V gene has CDR1 MNHEY and CDR2 SVGAGI. V was trimmed by 8 bases and J by 4 bases, leaving 11 bases between them.

The genes are TRBV19 and TRBJ2-1; D gene unclear. This CDR3 is built from 14 residues. Germline V gene sequence: CDR1 LNHDA, CDR2 SQIVND (reference sequence). V was pared by 5 bases and J by 0 bases, with 8 bases between. The CDR3 sequence: CASSPPGSYNEQFF. The CDR3 DNA follows: TGTGCCAGTAGTCCTCCGGGCTCCTACAATGAGCAGTTCTTC.

This sequence joins TRBV27 and TRBJ1-5; TRBD1 aligns across 9 bases. The J segment lost 1 base and the V segment lost 7 bases, leaving 14 bases of the junction unmatched. The length of the CDR3 is 18 residues. Germline CDR1 and CDR2: MNHEY and SMNVEV (reference sequence). The CDR3 region is CASNSPGQGAASNQPQHF. The DNA of the CDR3 is TGTGCCAGCAATTCCCCGGGACAGGGAGCGGCGAGCAATCAGCCCCAGCATTTT.

The gene calls are TRBV7-9 and TRBJ1-1; 8 positions agree with TRBD1. Germline-derived CDR1 and CDR2 are SEHNR and FQNEAQ (reference sequence). The junction had 9 bases not matched to a gene; V was cut back by 4 bases and J by 5 bases. The CDR3 runs to 15 residues. The CDR3 sequence: CASSSLQGEGTEAFF. The DNA of the CDR3 is TGTGCCAGCAGCTCCTTACAGGGGGAGGGGACTGAAGCTTTCTTT. The full variable domain, completed using reference TRBV7-9 and TRBJ1-1, is DTGVSQNPRHKITKRGQNVTFRCDPISEHNRLYWYRQTLGQGPEFLTYFQNEAQLEKSRLLSDRFSAERPKGSFSTLEIQRTEQGDSAMYLCASSSLQGEGTEAFFGQGTRLTVV.

The rearrangement links TRBV5-6 to TRBJ2-1, with a weak D call TRBD2 (5 bases). V dropped 3 bases and J dropped 5 bases, with 9 bases sitting between them. The CDR3 spans 13 residues. Germline V lookup: CDR1 SGHDT, CDR2 YYEEEE. The CDR3 sequence is CASSSGSNNEQFF. For the CDR3, the DNA is TGTGCCAGCAGCTCGGGATCCAACAATGAGCAGTTCTTC.

This chain uses TRBV30 with TRBJ1-1; D remains ambiguous. V lost 6 bases to trimming and J lost 2 bases, with 16 bases between them. The V gene's germline CDR1 is GTSNPN and CDR2 SVGIG (reference sequence). CDR3 length equals 14 residues. CDR3 nucleotides: TGTGCCTGTCCCTCCGGGGTGACAAACACTGAAGCTTTCTTT. This gives the protein CACPSGVTNTEAFF.

About this clone itself: A read error may produce the germline difference seen at one junction end. The chain employs TRBV15 and TRBJ2-1; TRBD2 agrees at 8 bases. The CDR3 is 16 amino acids. CDR1 is LNHNV, CDR2 YYDKDF, per germline (reference sequence). The CDR3 nucleotides read TGTGCCACCAGCCGAGACCGGGGGGGCACAATCAATGAGCAGTTCTTC. Its protein is CATSRDRGGTINEQFF.

The V gene is TRBV7-6, the J gene TRBJ2-7, with D unresolved. CDR1 SGHVS and CDR2 FNYEAQ come from the germline V gene. V dropped 5 bases and J dropped 4 bases, with 30 bases sitting between them. There are 19 residues in the CDR3. CDR3 protein: CASSPETLANWAFGYEQYF. For the CDR3, the DNA is TGTGCCAGCAGCCCCGAGACCTTGGCGAATTGGGCCTTTGGTTACGAGCAGTACTTC.

V is TRBV7-9 and J is TRBJ2-7; 9 positions match TRBD2. Germline CDR1 and CDR2: SEHNR and FQNEAQ (reference sequence). Trimming took 5 bases from V and 6 from J; bases not matched to a gene: 14. The CDR3 has 16 residues. The CDR3 bases are TGTGCCAGCAGCCCCCGGGGGAGCGGGAGGTTTCGCGAGCAGTACTTC. It yields the protein CASSPRGSGRFREQYF.

The chain is built from TRBV4-2 and TRBJ2-3, with TRBD1 matching over 7 bases. This CDR3 spans 16 amino acids. CDR1 is LGHNA and CDR2 is YNFKEQ in the germline V gene. V shed 5 bases and J 0 bases; nucleotides not matched to a gene: 8. This CDR3 is CASSENRGLSTDTQYF. DNA for the CDR3: TGTGCCAGCAGCGAAAACAGGGGTCTTAGCACAGATACGCAGTATTTT.

The chain has TRBV19 and TRBJ1-1; D unclear. Looked up from germline, CDR1 is LNHDA and CDR2 is SQIVND (reference sequence). Trimming cost V 9 bases and J 3 bases, with 14 bases left between them. The CDR3 has 13 residues. In DNA form, the CDR3 reads TGTGCCAGCACTGACACCTTCCACACTGAAGCTTTCTTT. Encoded protein: CASTDTFHTEAFF.

V gene TRBV2 combines with J gene TRBJ2-7; 11 bases line up with TRBD1. This CDR3 comprises 14 residues. Unmatched junction bases numbered 3, after V lost 4 bases and J lost 4 bases. Per germline, CDR1 SNHLY and CDR2 FYNNEI. This chain's CDR3 is CASSGTGGGYEQYF. The DNA of the CDR3 is TGTGCCAGCAGTGGGACAGGGGGCGGTTACGAGCAGTACTTC.

This chain connects TRBV4-2 to TRBJ2-1; TRBD2 matches at 11 bases. Trimming took 0 bases from V and 0 from J; bases not matched to a gene: 4. CDR1 is LGHNA, CDR2 YNFKEQ, per germline. This CDR3 is 18 amino acids long. Here the CDR3 reads CASSQEATSGTSYNEQFF. The CDR3 DNA reads as TGTGCCAGCAGCCAAGAGGCGACTAGCGGGACCTCCTACAATGAGCAGTTCTTC.

This clone was found once. The rearrangement joins TRBV15 to TRBJ1-1; D gene uncertain. This CDR3 contains 13 residues. V lost 3 bases and J 2 bases, leaving 7 bases between the germline ends. Germline assignment: CDR1 LNHNV and CDR2 YYDKDF (reference sequence). In nucleotides, the CDR3 is TGTGCCACCAGCAGCTCAGTTAACACTGAAGCTTTCTTT. Its translation: CATSSSVNTEAFF. Based on the CDR3 plus reference TRBV15 and TRBJ1-1, the full variable domain is DAMVIQNPRYQVTQFGKPVTLSCSQTLNHNVMYWYQQKSSQAPKLLFHYYDKDFNNEADTPDNFQSRRPNTSFCFLDIRSPGLGDTAMYLCATSSSVNTEAFFGQGTRLTVV.

This chain links TRBV11-2 with TRBJ2-7, with 7 bases fitting TRBD1. The junction had 10 bases not matched to a gene; V was cut back by 4 bases and J by 1 base. Germline loops: CDR1 SGHAT, CDR2 FQNNGV. The CDR3 is 16 residues long. The CDR3: CASSSTGTDNSYEQYF. DNA of the CDR3: TGTGCCAGCAGCTCAACTGGGACAGACAATTCCTACGAGCAGTACTTC.

The CDR3 DNA is TGTGCCAGCAGCCTAGGTCGGGGACTCGAGCAGTACTTC. Encoded protein: CASSLGRGLEQYF. The chain has TRBV5-6 and TRBJ2-7, with a possible D match to TRBD2 (6 bases). This CDR3 is 13 amino acids long. The V end was cut by 4 bases, the J end by 6 bases, with 14 bases between. Germline V gene lookup returns CDR1 SGHDT and CDR2 YYEEEE.

This sequence joins TRBV7-9 and TRBJ2-2; D is unresolved. Germline V gene lookup returns CDR1 SEHNR and CDR2 FQNEAQ (reference sequence). The germline V and J ends were trimmed by 5 bases and 6 bases, with 13 bases remaining between them. The CDR3 length is 14 residues. The CDR3 DNA follows: TGTGCCAGCAGCCCAGCCCAGCGCGCCGGGGAGCTGTTTTTT. It encodes CASSPAQRAGELFF.

This chain links TRBV4-1 with TRBJ2-2; tentative D call: TRBD2 (6 bases). The CDR3 runs 15 residues. CDR1 and CDR2 from the germline V gene are MGHRA and YSYEKL. Trimming took off 0 bases at V and 6 bases at J, with 11 bases between the two ends. DNA of the CDR3: TGCGCCAGCAGCCAAGAACTGACGGGAGCCGGGGAGCTGTTTTTT. Protein product: CASSQELTGAGELFF.

The chain couples TRBV28 to TRBJ2-7; 7 nucleotides align to TRBD1. With V trimmed by 7 bases and J by 2 bases, 8 bases remained unmatched. The V gene's germline CDR1 is MDHEN and CDR2 SYDVKM. This CDR3 spans 14 amino acids. CDR3 amino acids: CASTDGQGAYEQYF. The DNA for the CDR3 is TGTGCCAGCACCGACGGGCAGGGGGCCTACGAGCAGTACTTC.

The chain has TRBV6-5 and TRBJ2-7, with D perhaps matching TRBD1 (5 bases). This CDR3 is built from 14 residues. Germline CDR1 and CDR2: MNHEY and SVGAGI. V lost 3 bases and J 2 bases, leaving 11 bases between the germline ends. For the CDR3, the DNA is TGTGCCAGCAGTTATGGGTTCAGGGCCTACGAGCAGTACTTC. It encodes CASSYGFRAYEQYF.

The V and J genes are TRBV25-1 and TRBJ2-2, with 8 bases fitting TRBD2. The CDR3 has 15 residues. Germline V lookup: CDR1 MGHDK, CDR2 SYGVNS. After removal of 6 bases from V and 3 bases from J, the junction contained 6 bases not matched to a gene. The CDR3 nucleotides read TGTGCCAGCAGCCCTCCGGGGGGGGACACCGGGGAGCTGTTTTTT. Translating it yields CASSPPGGDTGELFF.

The chain couples TRBV10-3 to TRBJ2-6; maybe TRBD1 (6 bases). V was trimmed by 2 bases and J by 4 bases, leaving 15 bases between them. Germline V gene data show CDR1 as ENHRY and CDR2 as SYGVKD. CDR3 length: 17 amino acids. The CDR3 bases are TGTGCCATCAGTGAGAAGGAACAGGGTACGGGGGCCAACGTCCTGACTTTC. Translating gives CAISEKEQGTGANVLTF.